Only a few counts were recorded for the clone carrying this T cell receptor (beta chain). This sample is drawn from a study of blood T cells in healthy people across ages. A sample-barcoded 5' primer and a J-beta primer mix were used in a second PCR of roughly 6 to 11 cycles. TCRdb re-derived calls from the 5' RACE reads in MiXCR, one entry per CDR3 protein. Here the sample spans 730,000 or so distinct CDR3 sequences, about 43% being singletons. This CDR3 is 13 amino acids long. CDR1 is SQVTM, CDR2 ANQGSEA, per germline. J gave up 7 bases and V 6 bases, and 12 bases lay outside the gene matches. Isolated PBMCs totaled at least 7 million in each sample.

The V gene is TRBV29-1, the J gene TRBJ2-7; 7 nucleotides agree with TRBD1. The source of this sequence is a man older than 75 in good health. The material sequenced was blood. The CDR3 region is CSVLTGFDNEQYF. The CDR3 nucleotides read TGCAGCGTCTTGACAGGGTTCGACAATGAGCAGTACTTC.